Below are 20 T cell receptor beta chains sequenced from a single sample in a study of T cells expressing NK-cell markers. TCRdb reprocessed the 5' RACE reads and reports one entry per CDR3 protein, with no DNA. This repertoire comprises tens of thousands of distinct CDR3 sequences; its ten largest clones make up about 60%. Sample: blood T cells: a sorted CD56 or NKG2C T cell subset, CD4+ or CD8+ T cells, or bulk PBMC T cells (not recorded which). Receptors originate from a woman between 18 and 69 years old in good health.

The chain couples TRBV28 to TRBJ2-1. The CDR3 is 19 residues long. CDR1 is MDHEN, CDR2 SYDVKM, per germline. The CDR3 region is CASSPTTWVARYSYNEQFF.

CDR3 sequence reads: CASSLGGTGTEAFF. This sequence joins TRBV5-1 and TRBJ1-1. The CDR3 totals 14 residues. Germline V gene data show CDR1 as SGHRS and CDR2 as YFSETQ.

V is TRBV2 and J is TRBJ2-7; the D call from TCRdb, TRBD2, cannot be confirmed without DNA. The length of the CDR3 is 17 residues. Looked up from germline, CDR1 is SNHLY and CDR2 is FYNNEI. CDR3 sequence: CASSEYPPASGSYEQYF.

This chain connects TRBV9 to TRBJ2-1; TCRdb picks TRBD1, but there is no DNA to check that call. Germline assignment: CDR1 SGDLS and CDR2 YYNGEE. The CDR3 runs to 16 residues. The CDR3 sequence is CASSGEGAISYNEQFF.

The genes are TRBV5-5 and TRBJ2-3; the TCRdb call, TRBD1, lacks DNA for checking. The CDR3 is made up of 14 amino acids. Germline-derived CDR1 and CDR2 are SGHKS and YYEKEE (reference sequence). CDR3: CASSLGQGPDTQYF.

The CDR3 loop is CASKGLAGELRETQYF. The chain joins TRBV2 to TRBJ2-5; TCRdb's assignment of TRBD2 cannot be checked, as there is no DNA. The CDR3 has 16 amino acids. Germline CDR1 is SNHLY and CDR2 is FYNNEI.

The chain uses TRBV20-1 and TRBJ1-3. In germline, CDR1 is DFQATT, CDR2 SNEGSKA (reference sequence). The CDR3 covers 15 residues. The chain's CDR3 is CSAPTPEYIGNTIYF.

The chain is built from TRBV20-1 and TRBJ2-7. CDR1 and CDR2 from the germline V gene are DFQATT and SNEGSKA (reference sequence). This CDR3 has 14 amino acids. CDR3 amino acids: CSATDGHFSYEQYF.

V and J are TRBV13 and TRBJ2-7; TCRdb designates TRBD1, a call that cannot be tested without DNA. Germline CDR1 is PRHDT and CDR2 is FYEKMQ (reference sequence). The CDR3 loop spans 18 amino acids. CDR3 amino acids: CASSLGGTGGFGSYEQYF.

The rearrangement joins TRBV7-6 to TRBJ1-1. The germline CDR1 and CDR2 sequences are SGHVS and FNYEAQ. CDR3 length equals 13 residues. CDR3 amino acids: CASSFGDDTEAFF.

This chain uses TRBV19 with TRBJ2-7; as DNA is missing, the TRBD1 call by TCRdb cannot be tested. The CDR3 extends over 15 amino acids. Looked up from germline, CDR1 is LNHDA and CDR2 is SQIVND (reference sequence). The CDR3 loop reads CASSIAGTGFYEQYF.

V is TRBV27 and J is TRBJ2-1; without DNA, the TCRdb call of TRBD1 cannot be checked. This CDR3 spans 14 amino acids. The V gene's germline CDR1 is MNHEY and CDR2 SMNVEV (reference sequence). The CDR3 reads CASSFYLGGNEQFF.

The chain joins TRBV12-3 or TRBV12-4 to TRBJ2-7; TCRdb's D gene call, TRBD1, goes unchecked for lack of DNA. This CDR3 is 12 amino acids long. The CDR3 spells CASTAGGLAQYF.

This chain links TRBV10-3 with TRBJ1-2; TCRdb calls TRBD1, which cannot be checked without DNA. This CDR3 comprises 18 residues. The germline V gene has CDR1 ENHRY and CDR2 SYGVKD. CDR3 amino acids: CAISESSLDRDRGYGYTF.

The chain's CDR3 is CASSMVASGYNEQFF. The chain is built from TRBV19 and TRBJ2-1; the TRBD2 assignment by TCRdb is unverifiable without DNA. Germline CDR1 LNHDA, CDR2 SQIVND (reference sequence). There are 15 residues in the CDR3.

The chain is built from TRBV2 and TRBJ2-2; the TCRdb call, TRBD1, lacks DNA for checking. This CDR3 spans 15 amino acids. Germline V gene lookup returns CDR1 SNHLY and CDR2 FYNNEI. The CDR3 sequence is CASSFGGAATGELFF.

The V gene is TRBV12-3 or TRBV12-4, the J gene TRBJ2-7; TCRdb selects TRBD2, and the lack of DNA leaves this call unchecked. The CDR3 length is 14 residues. The CDR3 here is CASSFIRPDGEQYF.

The J gene is TRBJ2-3, the V gene TRBV27; no DNA is available, so the TRBD2 call from TCRdb remains unchecked. The CDR3 totals 16 residues. From germline, CDR1 is MNHEY and CDR2 SMNVEV (reference sequence). This CDR3 reads CASSKTSGGFPDTQYF.

The chain recombines TRBV5-1 with TRBJ1-1; with no DNA, the TCRdb D assignment of TRBD1 cannot be verified. The CDR3 is 15 amino acids. CDR1 is SGHRS and CDR2 is YFSETQ in the germline V gene. The CDR3 sequence is CASSPYGQQNTEAFF.

The chain uses TRBV10-3 and TRBJ2-2; TCRdb reports TRBD1, a call that lacks DNA to check it against. The CDR3 contains 17 residues. From germline, CDR1 is ENHRY and CDR2 SYGVKD. The CDR3 loop reads CAISDGVAGVYSGELFF.